This T cell receptor beta chain was identified in a study of blood T cell repertoires in COVID-19. Study context: T cells, B-cell-depleted T cells, or PBMCs provided the cDNA or gDNA that served as material.

The CDR3 has 13 amino acids. V was clipped by 5 bases and J by 4 bases, with 8 bases between them. Original analysis: Reference gene primer amplification yielded estimated nucleated cell counts. The data were produced by immunoSEQ multiplex PCR, yet TCRdb's version contains in-frame clones alone and is incomplete. V, J and clone size are those of that table, while D and trimming were read from the DNA. The repertoire has some 110,000 clones, approximately 90% of them found once; the top ten carry 1.8%. This receptor was taken from a human donor with active COVID-19. The donor label of this sample is uncertain. V gene TRBV12-3 or TRBV12-4 combines with J gene TRBJ2-2; D may be TRBD2 (5 bases). Sequencing input: peripheral blood. As DNA, the CDR3 is TGTGCCAGCAGTATCCGGGGCACCGGGGAGCTGTTTTTT. Its translation: CASSIRGTGELFF.